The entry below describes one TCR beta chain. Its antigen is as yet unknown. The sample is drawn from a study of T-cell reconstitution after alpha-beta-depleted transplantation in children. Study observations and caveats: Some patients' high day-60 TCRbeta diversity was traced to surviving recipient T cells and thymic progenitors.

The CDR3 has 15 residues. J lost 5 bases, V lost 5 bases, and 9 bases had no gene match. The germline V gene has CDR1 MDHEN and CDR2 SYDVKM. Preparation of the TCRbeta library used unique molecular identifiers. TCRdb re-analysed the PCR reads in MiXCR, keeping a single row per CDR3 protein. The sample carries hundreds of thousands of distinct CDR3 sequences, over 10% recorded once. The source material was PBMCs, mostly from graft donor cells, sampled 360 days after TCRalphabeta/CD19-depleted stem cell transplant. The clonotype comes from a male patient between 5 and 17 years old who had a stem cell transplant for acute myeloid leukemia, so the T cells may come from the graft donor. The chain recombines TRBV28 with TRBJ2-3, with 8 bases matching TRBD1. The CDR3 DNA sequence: TGTGCCAGCAGTCCCACCCGACAGGGGAGAGATACGCAGTATTTT. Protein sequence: CASSPTRQGRDTQYF.